This T cell receptor beta chain was recovered during a study of shared clonotypes between healthy human individuals. Whole-study context: Three CD4 naive, three CD4 memory, two CD8 naive and one CD8 memory plate were used per donor.

This clone was counted between two and nine times. Its antigen remains unidentified. V lost 4 bases to trimming and J lost 4 bases, with 10 bases between them. The germline V gene has CDR1 SGHDN and CDR2 FVKESK. The CDR3 totals 13 residues. Study-level findings and limits: Only blood underwent sampling, and tissue repertoires likely differ.

All donors qualified as healthy HIV-negative adults and had experienced no recent acute infections or vaccinations. Both subsets, CD45RA+ naive and CD45RA-negative memory, were split from the CD4+ cells. The assay was immunoSEQ multiplex PCR, and TCRdb's table has in-frame clones only and misses some. The sample includes 1 million to 1.3 million clones, more than 75% of them seen just once. This receptor was obtained from a man between 18 and 35 years old in good health. Some clones in this sample may be carry-over from other donors' samples. The sample taken for sequencing was memory CD4+ T cells from PBMCs. Specified subset: CD45RA-negative fraction. The rearrangement joins TRBV14 to TRBJ1-1; a possible D gene is TRBD1 (5 bases). The CDR3 DNA reads TGTGCCAGCAGCCTGACAGCGGGCACTGAAGCTTTCTTT. It is translated as CASSLTAGTEAFF. Full variable domain (remainder filled in from reference TRBV14 and TRBJ1-1): EAGVTQFPSHSVIEKGQTVTLRCDPISGHDNLYWYRRVMGKEIKFLLHFVKESKQDESGMPNNRFLAERTGGTYSTLKVQPAELEDSGVYFCASSLTAGTEAFFGQGTRLTVV.